This T cell receptor beta chain appears in the sequencing data of a study of cytomegalovirus exposure and HLA in healthy donors (dated by TCRdb to the late 2010s). Notes on the research overall: An earlier analysis of several hundred of the donors reported more than 250 Gb of sequence data and 100 million to 130 million unique TCR beta sequences from approximately 180 million T cells. Among the approximately 420 genotyped donors, roughly 80% belonged to the genetic ancestry cluster associated with self-reported Caucasian donors. Donor age, sex, ethnicity and CMV serostatus were compiled alongside the repertoire data. All discovery cohort repertoires had been generated using a single sequencing platform. Class I and class II HLA loci were covered by the typing at four-digit resolution. An early release covering roughly 580 HLA-typed donors comprised about 310 gigabases of sequencing data and tens of millions of unique TCR sequences. A separate validation cohort of roughly 130 different subjects was used in addition to the roughly 700-subject first cohort. An earlier analysis of a few hundred of the donors applied high-throughput TCR beta sequencing to assess whether each TCR beta V gene segment acted as functional or pseudogenic. About five DR-DQ haplotypes were treated as single units for association and clustering because of strong linkage in the cohort. The study used immunosequencing to profile the T cell repertoires of several hundred subjects and linked those repertoires to cytomegalovirus serostatus. A later analysis re-examined previously published TCR beta repertoires from 500 to 700 donors and added high-resolution HLA genotyping to investigate patterns of TCR occurrence. The later analysis used no new phenotypic data to find candidate immune exposures, relying instead on TCR beta sequences and their occurrence across donors. High-throughput TCR immunosequencing, statistical association of individual TCRs with disease status, and machine learning were combined to predict cytomegalovirus infection status. Genome-wide SNP genotypes for about 65% of the 666 donors were used in a later genetic analysis, which treated that subset as a discovery cohort. Across under 500 genotyped donors of the cohort, an average of 235,054 unique TCR beta nucleotide sequences per donor were sequenced, and 15% to 20% of those sequences were non-productive. The number of typed donors differed by locus: about 629-640 for A, B, C, DRB1 and DQB1; approximately 530 for DQA1; 606 for DPA1; and around 470 for DPB1. The study was designed to test whether signatures of past pathogen exposure could be identified by cataloging public T cell receptors.

In the case of this clone: The specificity of this receptor is unknown. The input lacks base qualities; no much larger clone sits a single base away.

Library construction relied on the immunoSEQ multiplex PCR assay. A mixture of 60 forward primers for TCR Vbeta segments and 13 reverse primers for TCR Jbeta segments was used in the multiplex PCR. The CDR3 region of rearranged TCR beta genes was amplified from genomic DNA with a multiplex PCR assay. On the Illumina HiSeq System, the amplified TCR beta libraries were sequenced as 87-base-pair reads. Per the source publication's procedure: A later analysis tallied roughly 76 million unique TCR beta chains across the roughly 610 repertoires, and some 12 million of those chains were shared by two or more donors. Raw reads were error-corrected and collapsed into unique sequences by a nearest-neighbor algorithm in which closely related sequences were merged to remove PCR and sequencing errors. Alignment of CDR3 sequences to IMGT reference sequences was used to assign V, D and J gene segments. For a sequence to be retained, a match of at least six nucleotides to both a V gene segment and a J gene segment was required. A rearrangement was called productive if the CDR3 had no stop codons and remained in frame with V and J, and every other rearrangement was called non-productive. Following IMGT convention, CDR3 was defined as the stretch from the second conserved V-encoded cysteine to the conserved J-encoded phenylalanine. The earlier analysis of about 500 of the donors excluded sequences that lacked an unambiguous match to a single V gene segment. In an earlier analysis of roughly 600 of the donors, a V segment was called functional when productive rearrangements were above 56.7%, and segregating when the standard deviation between donors exceeded 5%. A statistical classification framework was developed to diagnose cytomegalovirus status using the catalog of TCR beta chain sequences. In a later analysis, TCR nucleotide sequences were compared against IMGT/GENE-DB human TR gene sequences so that V and J genes could be assigned. In a later analysis, CDR3 sequences and most-parsimonious VDJ recombination scenarios were assigned using the TCRdist pipeline. In a later analysis, every TCR beta chain was defined by the combination of its CDR3 amino acid sequence and its V-gene family, and reads without a unique V-gene family were dropped. A later analysis removed 450 to 600 highly shared, low-generation-probability nucleotide sequences to deal with suspected cross-contamination and a sequencing artifact. In a later analysis, a clonal expansion index was calculated for each public chain from normalized within-repertoire ranks of inferred template counts. In a later analysis, generation probabilities were computed with a VDJ recombination model fitted to out-of-frame rearrangements, and the resulting probabilities were checked against IGoR. In a later analysis, hypergeometric tests were used to score TCR-TCR, TCR-HLA and TCR-CMV co-occurrence, with a repertoire-size bias correction applied to TCR pairs. False discovery rates were estimated in a later analysis by permuting HLA or CMV assignments 20 times. In a later analysis, co-occurring TCRs were grouped with DBSCAN, and TCRdist sequence similarity was added when clustering was performed within HLA-allele-positive subsets. Co-occurrence clustering excluded repertoires with fewer than 30,000 or more than 120,000 public chains, plus five with anomalous nucleotide sharing. TCRdb provides this immuneACCESS table in a form limited to in-frame rearrangements. Some clones are lacking; in checked studies, under half of them reflect an unresolved V gene, and why the rest are absent is not known. V and J calls and clone size are those listed in that table; D and trimming were worked out from the DNA. The sample profile shows about 64,000 clones; less than 90% of them were found once. In total, the top ten clones hold about 10% of the sample.

The cohort was made up of 650 to 700 healthy bone marrow donors. All cohort members were sampled while nominally healthy, although unrecorded immune exposures were likely present. The donor was CMV seronegative and belonged to the group of over 300 seronegative cohort members. A peripheral blood sample was collected from each donor, and TCR beta sequencing was performed on peripheral blood mononuclear cells. Genomic DNA was extracted from the blood cell samples with the Qiagen DNeasy Blood Extraction Kit. Compared with germline, V lacks 0 bases and J lacks 6 bases; bases without a gene match: 5. CDR1 and CDR2 (SGHRS, YFSETQ) derive from the germline V gene. Including cysteine and phenylalanine, the CDR3 has 15 amino acids. Just CDR3 DNA is preserved here, 45 bases in frame from base 1. Broad study findings and their caveats: CMV serostatus was the only immune exposure information available for the cohort. In a later analysis, HLA-associated TCR beta chains were found to be more clonally expanded and to have lower generation probabilities than equally common non-associated chains. In both the original and validation cohorts, the classifier was reported to diagnose cytomegalovirus status with high specificity and sensitivity. In an earlier analysis of some 540 of the donors, most TCR beta V segments appeared in productive rearrangements about 90% or about 30% of the time, broadly matching IMGT annotations. Over 15 rarely observed V segments, including chromosome 9 orphons, were excluded from the earlier analysis of some 590 of the donors because counts were too low. A total of roughly 160 TCR beta chains were listed by the study as associated with cytomegalovirus. Across donors, most TCR sequences were observed very rarely, whereas some public TCRs were present in many individuals. The authors suggested that the approach could potentially be extended to other disease states and immunological phenotypes. Several of the top co-occurrence clusters appeared to be linked to parvovirus B19, influenza, CMV and Epstein-Barr virus, according to a later analysis. Because HLA typing was missing for some donors at each locus, association tests included only the typed subset. Sequencing depth was assumed to be roughly uniform across donors in the presence/absence analyses, though that assumption may not hold. Some IMGT-functional V segments, including TRBV6-2 and TRBV6-3, could not be told apart with the 87-base-pair reads, so those segments were excluded. A further reported finding was that TCR beta sequences accurately predicted the HLA-A and HLA-B alleles for most subjects in the first cohort. According to a later analysis, TCR association rates differed among HLA loci, with DRB1 alleles showing the most associated TCRs and HLA-C alleles showing the fewest. A later genetic analysis associated a missense DCLRE1C variant with V-gene and J-gene trimming of TCR beta chains, and an independent cohort replicated the association. Most CMV-associated TCR beta chains appeared to be HLA-restricted in a later analysis, and the HLA associations seemed to be driven largely by CMV exposure. A later genetic analysis reported fewer N-insertions in productive TCRs among donors in an Asian-associated ancestry cluster than the roughly 640-donor mean. Correlated functional status among segregating V segments might be attributable to linkage disequilibrium, but an unknown experimental factor could not be ruled out. In this cohort, only TCR beta chains were sequenced, and detectable features were limited by the absence of alpha or paired-chain data. A later analysis associated around 16,000 TCR beta sequences with specific HLA alleles at a false discovery rate of 0.05. Three of the identified cytomegalovirus-associated TCR beta chains were confirmed in vitro to be specific for cytomegalovirus antigens. When HLA alleles, especially DR and DQ, strongly co-occurred, attributing TCR associations to individual alleles was difficult. A group of highly shared sequence variants was considered likely to be a technical artifact of the sequencing pipeline.

This receptor was identified in a female donor in good health and CMV-seronegative. The V and J segments used are TRBV5-1 and TRBJ2-7; 11 central bases correspond to TRBD1. Material: PBMCs. For the CDR3, the sequence is CASSLAGTGGVEQYF. The DNA sequence follows: TGCGCCAGCAGCTTGGCCGGGACAGGGGGTGTCGAGCAGTACTTC.